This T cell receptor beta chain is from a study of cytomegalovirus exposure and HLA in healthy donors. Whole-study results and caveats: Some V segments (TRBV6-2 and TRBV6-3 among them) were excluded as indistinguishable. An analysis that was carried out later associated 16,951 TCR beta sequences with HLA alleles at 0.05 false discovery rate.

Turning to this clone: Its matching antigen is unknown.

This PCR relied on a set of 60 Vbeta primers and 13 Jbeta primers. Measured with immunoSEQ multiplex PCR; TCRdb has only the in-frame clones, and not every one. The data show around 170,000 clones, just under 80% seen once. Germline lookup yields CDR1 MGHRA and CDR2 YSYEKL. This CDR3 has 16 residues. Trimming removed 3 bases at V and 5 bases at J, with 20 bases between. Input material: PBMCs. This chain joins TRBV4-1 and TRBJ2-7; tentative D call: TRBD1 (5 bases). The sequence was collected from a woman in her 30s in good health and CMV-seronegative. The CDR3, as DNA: TGCGCCAGCAGCCACCCAAGGGGAAGCTCTGGGGACGAGCAGTACTTC. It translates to CASSHPRGSSGDEQYF.